Listed below are T cell receptor beta chains from one sample, sequenced in a study of blood T cell repertoires in COVID-19. Measured with immunoSEQ multiplex PCR; TCRdb has only the in-frame clones, and not every one. This table holds 200,000 to 250,000 clones, roughly 90% found once. Input material: peripheral blood. These receptors were collected from a middle-aged woman with acute or convalescent COVID-19. Each CDR3 is given with its conserved first and last residue. The order of the fields is D gene, J gene, V gene, clone size, CDR3 DNA, CDR3 protein. A D gene is named only where the DNA matches it firmly. A row's size may be missing; if present it is once, few, many or a size class.

d_call: TRBD2; j_call: TRBJ2-5; v_call: TRBV6-2/TRBV6-3; clone_size: .; cdr3_nt: TGTGCCAGCAGTTACGAGCGGGGGCGGGAGACCCAGTACTTC; cdr3_aa: CASSYERGRETQYF
d_call: TRBD2; j_call: TRBJ2-3; v_call: TRBV20-1; clone_size: .; cdr3_nt: TGCAGTGCTAGTCCTAGCGGATACACAGATACGCAGTATTTT; cdr3_aa: CSASPSGYTDTQYF
d_call: .; j_call: TRBJ1-2; v_call: TRBV6-5; clone_size: .; cdr3_nt: TGTGCCAGCAAACAGACCGCTAACTATGGCTACACCTTC; cdr3_aa: CASKQTANYGYTF
d_call: .; j_call: TRBJ1-3; v_call: TRBV5-1; clone_size: .; cdr3_nt: TGCGCCAGCAGCTTGGCCGGGCAGGGTTATGGAAACACCATATATTTT; cdr3_aa: CASSLAGQGYGNTIYF
d_call: .; j_call: TRBJ1-5; v_call: TRBV30; clone_size: few; cdr3_nt: TGTGCCTGGAGTGTCACAGAGATTAGCAATCAGCCCCAGCATTTT; cdr3_aa: CAWSVTEISNQPQHF
d_call: TRBD1; j_call: TRBJ2-4; v_call: TRBV19; clone_size: few; cdr3_nt: TGTGCCAGTAGTCCACCGGGACAGGGGAAAAACATTCAGTACTTC; cdr3_aa: CASSPPGQGKNIQYF
d_call: TRBD1; j_call: TRBJ1-2; v_call: TRBV6-5; clone_size: .; cdr3_nt: TGTGCCAGCAGTTACTCTGGGACAGCCCCTAACTATGGCTACACCTTC; cdr3_aa: CASSYSGTAPNYGYTF
d_call: .; j_call: TRBJ2-2; v_call: TRBV6-5; clone_size: once; cdr3_nt: TGTGCCAGCAGGGGGGACACCTTCACCGGGGAGCTGTTTTTT; cdr3_aa: CASRGDTFTGELFF
d_call: TRBD1; j_call: TRBJ2-2; v_call: TRBV6-5; clone_size: .; cdr3_nt: TGTGCCAGCAGGAGACAGGGGGGAACCGGGGAGCTGTTTTTT; cdr3_aa: CASRRQGGTGELFF
d_call: TRBD1; j_call: TRBJ2-1; v_call: TRBV30; clone_size: .; cdr3_nt: TGTGCCTGGAGCTATCCACAGGGGCCCCGCTACAATGAGCAGTTCTTC; cdr3_aa: CAWSYPQGPRYNEQFF
d_call: TRBD2; j_call: TRBJ2-5; v_call: TRBV5-1; clone_size: .; cdr3_nt: TGCGCCAGCAGCTCGGACGGACTAGCCCAAGAGACCCAGTACTTC; cdr3_aa: CASSSDGLAQETQYF
d_call: TRBD1; j_call: TRBJ1-1; v_call: TRBV7-9; clone_size: .; cdr3_nt: TGTGCCAGCAGCTCAAGACAGGGGGGAATTTTGAACACTGAAGCTTTCTTT; cdr3_aa: CASSSRQGGILNTEAFF
d_call: TRBD1; j_call: TRBJ2-1; v_call: TRBV30; clone_size: .; cdr3_nt: TGTGCCTGGAGCCCCGGGACAGGGACCTACAATGAGCAGTTCTTC; cdr3_aa: CAWSPGTGTYNEQFF
d_call: .; j_call: TRBJ1-1; v_call: TRBV11-1; clone_size: .; cdr3_nt: TGTGCCAGCAGCTTAGCGCGATACGGAGGGTTAAAACCTACTGAAGCTTTCTTT; cdr3_aa: CASSLARYGGLKPTEAFF
d_call: .; j_call: TRBJ1-3; v_call: TRBV20-1; clone_size: .; cdr3_nt: TGCAGTGCTAGTTCGGGGTCCGGAAACACCATATATTTT; cdr3_aa: CSASSGSGNTIYF
d_call: TRBD2; j_call: TRBJ2-3; v_call: TRBV5-1; clone_size: .; cdr3_nt: TGCGCCAGCAGCCGAGGGACTAGCGGAGGAGATACGCAGTATTTT; cdr3_aa: CASSRGTSGGDTQYF
d_call: .; j_call: TRBJ2-3; v_call: TRBV6-2/TRBV6-3; clone_size: once; cdr3_nt: TGTGCCAGCAGTTATCAGGGTGTGACAGATACGCAGTATTTT; cdr3_aa: CASSYQGVTDTQYF